This T cell receptor (beta chain) was identified during a study of blood T cell repertoires in COVID-19. Authors' methods: The authors estimated nucleated cell counts from reference gene primer amplification. The assay was immunoSEQ multiplex PCR, and TCRdb's table has in-frame clones only and misses some. That table gives V, J and clone size, and the DNA gave D and trimming. Of roughly 500,000 clones in the sample, roughly nine tenths were seen once. The CDR3 is made up of 15 amino acids. From germline, CDR1 is MGHDK and CDR2 SYGVNS. V was clipped by 7 bases and J by 2 bases, with 16 bases between them. Enrolled during active infection, Seattle patients were then followed longitudinally.

The source is a man between 18 and 29 years old with COVID-19, enrolled during active disease. The chain carries TRBV25-1 and TRBJ2-3; TRBD2 is a possible D gene (6 bases). The sequenced material came from peripheral blood. CDR3 sequence (DNA): TGTGCCAGCACCAGACCGGGACTCAACACAGATACGCAGTATTTT. Translating it yields CASTRPGLNTDTQYF.